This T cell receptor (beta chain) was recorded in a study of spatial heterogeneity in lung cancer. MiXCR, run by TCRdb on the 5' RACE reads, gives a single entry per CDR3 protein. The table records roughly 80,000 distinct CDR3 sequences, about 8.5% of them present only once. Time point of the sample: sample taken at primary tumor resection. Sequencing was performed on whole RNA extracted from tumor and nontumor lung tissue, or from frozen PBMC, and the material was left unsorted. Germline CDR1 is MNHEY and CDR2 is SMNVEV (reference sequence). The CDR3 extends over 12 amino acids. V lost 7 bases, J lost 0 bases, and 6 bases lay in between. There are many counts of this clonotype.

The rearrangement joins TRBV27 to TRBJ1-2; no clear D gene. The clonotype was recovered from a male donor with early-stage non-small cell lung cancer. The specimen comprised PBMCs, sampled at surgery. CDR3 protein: CASKSANYGYTF. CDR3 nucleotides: TGTGCCAGCAAAAGTGCTAACTATGGCTACACCTTC.